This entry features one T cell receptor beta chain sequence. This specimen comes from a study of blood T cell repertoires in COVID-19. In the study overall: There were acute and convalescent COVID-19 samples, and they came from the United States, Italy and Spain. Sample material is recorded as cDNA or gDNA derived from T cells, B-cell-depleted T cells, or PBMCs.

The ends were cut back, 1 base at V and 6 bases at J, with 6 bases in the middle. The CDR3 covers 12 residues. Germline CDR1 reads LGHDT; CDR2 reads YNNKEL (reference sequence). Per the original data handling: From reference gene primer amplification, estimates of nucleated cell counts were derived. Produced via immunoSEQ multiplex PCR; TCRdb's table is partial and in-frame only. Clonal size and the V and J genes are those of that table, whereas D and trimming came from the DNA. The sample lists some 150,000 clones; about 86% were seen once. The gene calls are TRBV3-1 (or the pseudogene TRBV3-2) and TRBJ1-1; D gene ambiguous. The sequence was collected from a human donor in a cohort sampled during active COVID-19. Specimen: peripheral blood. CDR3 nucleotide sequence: TGTGCCAGCAGCCAAGGACTCTCTGAAGCTTTCTTT. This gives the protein CASSQGLSEAFF.